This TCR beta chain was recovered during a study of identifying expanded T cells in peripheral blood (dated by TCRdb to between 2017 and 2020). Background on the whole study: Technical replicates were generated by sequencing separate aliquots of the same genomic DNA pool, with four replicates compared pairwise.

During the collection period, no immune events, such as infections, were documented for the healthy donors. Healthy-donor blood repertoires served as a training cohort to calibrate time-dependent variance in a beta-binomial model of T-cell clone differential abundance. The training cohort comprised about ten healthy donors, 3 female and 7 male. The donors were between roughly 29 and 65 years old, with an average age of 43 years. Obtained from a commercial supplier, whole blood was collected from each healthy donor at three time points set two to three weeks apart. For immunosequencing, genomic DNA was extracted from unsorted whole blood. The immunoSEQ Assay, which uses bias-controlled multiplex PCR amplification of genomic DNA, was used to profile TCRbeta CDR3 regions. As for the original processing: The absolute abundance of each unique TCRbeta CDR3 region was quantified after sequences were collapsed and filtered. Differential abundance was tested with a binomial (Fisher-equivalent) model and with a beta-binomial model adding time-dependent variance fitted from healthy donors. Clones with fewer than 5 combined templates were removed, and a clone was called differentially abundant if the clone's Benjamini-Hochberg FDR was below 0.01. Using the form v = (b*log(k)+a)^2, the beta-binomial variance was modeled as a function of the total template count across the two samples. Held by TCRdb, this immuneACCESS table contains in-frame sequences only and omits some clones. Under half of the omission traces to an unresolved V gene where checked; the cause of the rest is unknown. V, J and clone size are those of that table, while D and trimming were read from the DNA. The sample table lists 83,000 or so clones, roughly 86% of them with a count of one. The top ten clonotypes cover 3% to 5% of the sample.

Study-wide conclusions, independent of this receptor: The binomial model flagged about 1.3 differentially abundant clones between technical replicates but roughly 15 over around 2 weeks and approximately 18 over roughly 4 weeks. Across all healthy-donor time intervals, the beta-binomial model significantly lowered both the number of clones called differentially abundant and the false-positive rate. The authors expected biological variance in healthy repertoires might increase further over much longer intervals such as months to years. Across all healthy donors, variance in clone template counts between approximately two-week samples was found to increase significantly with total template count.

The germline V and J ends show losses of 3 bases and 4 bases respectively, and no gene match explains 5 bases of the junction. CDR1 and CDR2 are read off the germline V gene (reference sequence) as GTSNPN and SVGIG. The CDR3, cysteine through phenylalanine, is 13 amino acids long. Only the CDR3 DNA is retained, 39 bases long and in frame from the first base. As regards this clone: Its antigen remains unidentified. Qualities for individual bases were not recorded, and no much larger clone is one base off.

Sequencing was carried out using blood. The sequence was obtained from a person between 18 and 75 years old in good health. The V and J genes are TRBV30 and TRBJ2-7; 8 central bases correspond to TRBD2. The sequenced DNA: TGTGCCTGGAGCCCGGGGGGGGCTTACGAGCAGTACTTC. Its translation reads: CAWSPGGAYEQYF.